This T cell receptor beta chain is from a study of CD8+ T cells in alopecia areata. On the study more broadly: Treated patients received oral tofacitinib, 5 to 10 mg twice daily. Dosing spanned 6 to 18 months on tofacitinib, then 6 months off drug. Study-level findings and limits: Tofacitinib yielded significantly lower scalp clonality and fewer expanded CD8+ clones among the top 100. Because of a solitary nonresponder, the connection of baseline CD8+ expansion to response stays uncertain.

Treatment here: oral pan-JAK inhibitor, 5-10 mg twice daily. To note about this clone: Its antigen is unidentified.

Once RNA had been extracted, it was reverse transcribed into cDNA to act as the sequencing template. Profiled with immunoSEQ multiplex PCR; TCRdb holds only in-frame clones, not every one. In the table there are 110,000 to 150,000 clones, approximately 90% of which are singletons. The receptor comes from a human donor with alopecia areata. Material: CD8+ T cells sorted from blood, obtained at week 4, from a patient treated with tofacitinib.

The CDR3 sequence: CASSLLGSGSNQPQHF. CDR3 in DNA: TGTGCCAGCAGTTTATTGGGGTCAGGGAGCAATCAGCCCCAGCATTTT. V gene TRBV27 combines with J gene TRBJ1-5, with D perhaps TRBD1 (5 bases). Germline V gives CDR1 MNHEY, CDR2 SMNVEV (reference sequence). V was clipped by 1 base and J by 1 base, with 11 bases between them. This CDR3 is built from 16 residues.